Each of the 2 T cell receptor beta chains below was sequenced from the same sample in a study of cytomegalovirus exposure and HLA in healthy donors. Measured with immunoSEQ multiplex PCR; TCRdb has only the in-frame clones, and not every one. The sample lists 230,000 or so clones, around 88% occurring once. Sequenced sample: PBMCs. The source of these receptors is a woman younger than 35 in good health and CMV-seronegative.

The chain recombines TRBV25-1 with TRBJ1-2; maybe TRBD1 (5 bases). Trimming pared 3 bases from V and 8 bases from J, leaving 10 bases between. From germline, CDR1 is MGHDK and CDR2 SYGVNS. This CDR3 comprises 12 residues. The CDR3 DNA sequence: TGTGCCAGCAGTGATTACGGGGGAGGCTACACCTTC. It codes for CASSDYGGGYTF.

The chain's CDR3 is CASSAPRSGLAGGHHEQFF. CDR3 coding DNA: TGTGCCAGCAGTGCCCCCCGCTCTGGACTAGCGGGAGGTCATCATGAGCAGTTCTTC. V is TRBV6-1 and J is TRBJ2-1; TRBD2 matches at 14 bases. From germline, CDR1 is MNHNS and CDR2 SASEGT. J lost 8 bases, V lost 4 bases, and 16 bases had no gene match. The CDR3 spans 19 residues.